This TCR beta chain was captured in a study of HIV-infected children after antiretroviral therapy interruption. Study in general: For the interruption arm, samples span week 0 through about 3 years after study end.

Unique molecular identifiers were included in an RNA-based 3' RACE TCR library. Via MiXCR, TCRdb re-called the 3' RACE reads, giving one row per CDR3 protein. The sample holds over 35,000 distinct CDR3 sequences, approximately 7% seen once. Findings of the study overall: After treatment interruption started, naive CD4+ CDR3 overlap across time points dropped.

The CDR3 totals 15 residues. Germline trimming cut 2 bases from V and 4 bases from J; bases unmatched to any gene: 5. Germline assignment: CDR1 SGHAT and CDR2 FQDESV (reference sequence). Regarding treatment: PENTA 11 planned treatment interruption arm or continuous ART arm. Cryopreserved PBMC samples required at least 5 million viable cells. This clonotype has ten or more counts. Its target is unknown. The receptor comes from a pool of human donors with HIV. The material sequenced was CD45RA+ CD4+ T cells from PBMCs, pooled from several time points, taken from a donor given antiretroviral therapy, either interrupted or continuous. Subset in this sample: naive CD4+ CD45RA+ CD45RO- T cells. The chain couples TRBV11-1 to TRBJ2-1; 7 nucleotides match TRBD2. The CDR3: CASSLWTSPYNEQFF. The CDR3 nucleotides are TGTGCCAGCAGCTTATGGACTAGTCCATACAATGAGCAGTTCTTC.